The clone carrying this T cell receptor beta chain was picked up a small number of times. Its target is unknown. The data were obtained in a study of T cell responses to AZD1222 COVID-19 vaccine. Study results and caveats: Epitopes outside B.1.351 and B.1.1.7 mutated regions reportedly drew nearly half of spike TCRs. Spike-specific TCR breadth and depth grew following two AZD1222 doses. The study identified only five to seven AZD1222 recipients as seropositive at baseline. Clonal diversity may have been underestimated in mostly white British donors.

This CDR3 is 15 amino acids long. Germline-derived CDR1 and CDR2 are SGHRS and YFSETQ. The junction had 6 bases not matched to a gene; V was cut back by 3 bases and J by 1 base. The table came from immunoSEQ multiplex PCR; TCRdb's copy has only in-frame clones and leaves some out. The sample shows about 120,000 clones, 85% to 90% of them seen only once. V usage is TRBV5-1 and J usage is TRBJ1-2, with 7 bases aligning to TRBD1. The source of this sequence is an adult in good health. The input for sequencing was peripheral blood, taken on day 0 of AZD1222 vaccination. CDR3 sequence reads: CASSSRTGINYGYTF. In nucleotides, the CDR3 is TGCGCCAGCAGCTCCCGGACAGGCATTAACTATGGCTACACCTTC.